One sample yielded the 5 T cell receptor beta chains listed below, sequenced in a study of blood T cell repertoires in COVID-19. Produced via immunoSEQ multiplex PCR; TCRdb's table is partial and in-frame only. This sample carries 220,000 or so clones, roughly 84% of them seen once, and the ten largest clones take 4.5% to 6%. Sequenced input: peripheral blood. The origin of the receptors is a woman aged 60 to 75 who had recovered from COVID-19.

J is TRBJ1-1 and V is TRBV9; D not certain. Trimming left V 4 bases short and J 1 base short, with 14 bases between. The CDR3 runs to 15 residues. CDR1 is SGDLS, CDR2 YYNGEE, per germline. The CDR3 DNA is TGTGCCAGCAGCCCCCGGTCGCGGGGGAACACTGAAGCTTTCTTT. This encodes CASSPRSRGNTEAFF.

This chain links TRBV7-2 with TRBJ2-2, with a tentative D call TRBD2 (7 bases). V was cut by 5 bases and J by 6 bases, with 13 bases left in between. CDR3 size: 14 residues. Germline V lookup: CDR1 SGHTA, CDR2 FQGNSA. The CDR3 reads CASSPNGGPGELFF. The CDR3 nucleotides read TGTGCCAGCAGCCCGAACGGGGGGCCCGGGGAGCTGTTTTTT.

The chain combines TRBV7-9 with TRBJ1-2, with 8 positions matching TRBD1. This CDR3 comprises 14 residues. Unmatched junction bases numbered 4, after V lost 1 base and J lost 6 bases. In germline, CDR1 is SEHNR, CDR2 FQNEAQ (reference sequence). The chain's CDR3 is CASSLGTGWDGYTF. CDR3 nucleotide sequence: TGTGCCAGCAGCTTAGGGACAGGGTGGGATGGCTACACCTTC.

This clone was seen once. A much larger clone sits a single nucleotide away, making a read error possible. The chain is built from TRBV7-3 and TRBJ1-1; D uncertain. Germline V gives CDR1 SGHTA, CDR2 FQGTGA. The CDR3 contains 13 residues. V lost 2 bases, J lost 0 bases, and 4 bases lay in between. CDR3 region: CASSLQVNTEAFF. The CDR3 DNA reads TGTGCCAGCAGCTTACAGGTGAACACTGAAGCTTTCTTT.

This clone has more than one count but fewer than ten. The chain combines TRBV11-2 with TRBJ1-1; D is undetermined. The germline gives CDR1 SGHAT, CDR2 FQNNGV. The CDR3 length is 13 residues. Trimming took off 2 bases at V and 0 bases at J, with 4 bases between the two ends. CDR3 DNA: TGTGCCAGCAGCTTACAGATGAACACTGAAGCTTTCTTT. Translation: CASSLQMNTEAFF. Together with reference TRBV11-2 and TRBJ1-1, the CDR3 gives the full variable domain: EAGVAQSPRYKIIEKRQSVAFWCNPISGHATLYWYQQILGQGPKLLIQFQNNGVVDDSQLPKDRFSAERLKGVDSTLKIQPAKLEDSAVYLCASSLQMNTEAFFGQGTRLTVV.